The T cell receptor (beta chain) under discussion was sequenced for a study of T cells in Graves' hyperthyroidism and ophthalmopathy. V dropped 5 bases and J dropped 0 bases, with 7 bases sitting between them. This CDR3 contains 14 residues. Germline CDR1 is LNHNV and CDR2 is YYDKDF (reference sequence). The study's findings and limits: Using 13 V-J features, a model discriminated ophthalmopathy from stable hyperthyroidism. The model foresaw ophthalmopathy a median roughly 6.6 months prior to onset.

A patient was excluded if there was uncontrolled infection, other autoimmune disease, pregnancy or lactation. Each diagnosis was grounded in clinical symptoms, serum thyroxine and TRAb, thyroid ultrasound, and orbital computed tomography. In this sample, this clonotype turned up a few times. Its specificity is not known. TCR beta CDR3 regions were amplified from RNA. A set of HTBI primers served as the primers for a first-round RT-PCR of the TCR CDR3. MiXCR, run by TCRdb on the multiplex PCR reads, gives a single entry per CDR3 protein. The sample lists 700,000 to 850,000 distinct CDR3 sequences, 35% seen once, with approximately 31% in the top ten.

This TCR was recovered from a woman between 40 and 55 years old with Graves' hyperthyroidism. The chain is built from TRBV15 and TRBJ2-2; D uncertain. Sample: blood. CDR3: CATSLTTNTGELFF. The DNA for the CDR3 is TGTGCCACCAGCCTTACGACGAACACCGGGGAGCTGTTTTTT.